A single sample is the source of the 19 T cell receptor beta chains below, sequenced in a study of graft-versus-host responses after intestinal transplantation (dated by TCRdb to 2020 to 2023). Read against the paper, the sample's time point label means: cells obtained before transplantation from donor or recipient. Library prep was done by the immunoSEQ multiplex PCR assay. Entries here come from immuneACCESS through TCRdb and include only in-frame sequences with V and J called. Some clones fail to appear in such tables; in the studies checked, an unresolved V gene covers under half of the shortfall, and the cause of the remainder is unknown. In this sample the table shows approximately 100,000 clones, roughly 93% of which occur a single time. The ten largest clones add up to 0.95% to 1.5% of the sample. These receptors have no identified antigens. Specimen: unstimulated CD8+ T cells sorted from spleen or lymph node cells, collected before intestinal transplant. The source is a human donor who received an intestinal transplant.

The gene calls are TRBV11-2 and TRBJ1-1; possibly TRBD1 for D (6 bases). In germline, CDR1 is SGHAT, CDR2 FQNNGV. CDR3 length: 15 residues. The ends were cut back, 4 bases at V and 0 bases at J, with 12 bases in the middle. The DNA for the CDR3 is TGTGCCAGCAGCTCCGCCAGGGGTTTGAACACTGAAGCTTTCTTT. Its protein is CASSSARGLNTEAFF.

DNA for the CDR3: TGCGCCAGCAGCGGAAACGACTACAATGAGCAGTTCTTC. Translating gives CASSGNDYNEQFF. The rearrangement links TRBV4-1 to TRBJ2-1; D not resolved. This CDR3 spans 13 amino acids. CDR1 and CDR2 (germline): MGHRA, YSYEKL. V was shortened by 5 bases and J by 3 bases, with 8 bases between the two germline ends.

J is TRBJ1-2 and V is TRBV7-9, with TRBD1 as a possible D gene (5 bases). The CDR3 spans 17 residues. Between the trimmed V and J ends, which lost 1 base and 4 bases, there was a span of 19 bases. CDR1 and CDR2 from the germline V gene are SEHNR and FQNEAQ (reference sequence). The CDR3 sequence: CASSLEGGAERLYGYTF. CDR3 in DNA: TGTGCCAGCAGCTTAGAAGGTGGGGCAGAAAGACTCTATGGCTACACCTTC.

The rearrangement uses TRBV7-9 and TRBJ2-1, with a possible D match to TRBD1 (6 bases). CDR3 length equals 15 residues. Germline values: CDR1 SEHNR, CDR2 FQNEAQ (reference sequence). V lost 4 bases, J lost 5 bases, and 15 bases lay in between. CDR3 sequence reads: CASSSVITGNNEQFF. As DNA, the CDR3 is TGTGCCAGCAGCTCAGTAATAACAGGGAACAATGAGCAGTTCTTC.

The rearrangement joins TRBV5-6 to TRBJ2-7; D remains unclear. Trimming took off 0 bases at V and 1 base at J, with 5 bases between the two ends. Germline V gene sequence: CDR1 SGHDT, CDR2 YYEEEE. This CDR3 has 13 amino acids. DNA for the CDR3: TGTGCCAGCAGCTTGGGGGTTTCCTACGAGCAGTACTTC. It encodes CASSLGVSYEQYF.

The chain links TRBV5-8 to TRBJ1-1; unclear D gene. The CDR3 has 13 residues. V dropped 4 bases and J dropped 1 base, with 8 bases sitting between them. Germline assignment: CDR1 SGHTS and CDR2 YDEGEE. CDR3 bases: TGTGCCAGCAGCCCAACAGAGAACACTGAAGCTTTCTTT. Translation: CASSPTENTEAFF.

The V gene is TRBV15, the J gene TRBJ2-3, with D perhaps TRBD1 or TRBD2 (6 bases each). V lost 0 bases, J lost 2 bases, and 15 bases lay in between. This CDR3 is 17 amino acids long. CDR1 and CDR2 (germline): LNHNV, YYDKDF (reference sequence). CDR3 DNA sequence: TGTGCCACCAGCAGAGATGGAGGGACATCGGTCACAGATACGCAGTATTTT. It translates to CATSRDGGTSVTDTQYF.

V usage is TRBV2 and J usage is TRBJ1-1, with TRBD1 identical over 8 bases. The CDR3 extends over 16 amino acids. The junction had 14 bases not matched to a gene; V was cut back by 6 bases and J by 5 bases. Germline-derived CDR1 and CDR2 are SNHLY and FYNNEI. CDR3 loop: CASRFQTQGVWTEAFF. The CDR3 region has the DNA TGTGCCAGCAGATTTCAGACACAGGGGGTATGGACTGAAGCTTTCTTT.

This clone appeared a single time. This rearrangement joins TRBV4-1 to TRBJ1-5, with D possibly TRBD1 on 6 matching bases. This CDR3 is 15 amino acids long. Trimming shortened V by 4 bases and J by 6 bases, and 16 bases separated the two germline ends. From germline, CDR1 is MGHRA and CDR2 YSYEKL. For the CDR3, the DNA is TGCGCCAGCAGCCTACAACTTCAGGGGAGTCAGCCCCAGCATTTT. Protein: CASSLQLQGSQPQHF.

The chain employs TRBV4-1 and TRBJ2-7; TRBD2 matches at 7 bases. The CDR3 sequence is 15 residues long. V lost 1 base and J lost 4; bases outside the gene matches: 7. CDR1 MGHRA and CDR2 YSYEKL come from the germline V gene. CDR3 DNA sequence: TGCGCCAGCAGCCAAGGGCCAGGGAGGGTTTACGAGCAGTACTTC. Translated: CASSQGPGRVYEQYF.

V usage is TRBV11-2 and J usage is TRBJ2-5, with D possibly TRBD1 on 5 matching bases. The J call may be faulty, since TRBJ2-7 better matches the DNA end. Looked up from germline, CDR1 is SGHAT and CDR2 is FQNNGV. CDR3 length equals 15 residues. DNA of the CDR3: TGTGCCAGCAGCTTAGGCCCCGGACAACCCTACGAGCAGTACTTC. Its translation is CASSLGPGQPYEQYF.

This chain uses TRBV30 with TRBJ2-7; D may be TRBD2 (5 bases). Germline V gene lookup returns CDR1 GTSNPN and CDR2 SVGIG (reference sequence). CDR3 size: 12 residues. Trimming shortened V by 0 bases and J by 5 bases, and 8 bases separated the two germline ends. The CDR3 coding sequence is TGTGCCTGGAGTGTCCTCGGGAACGAGCAGTACTTC. The encoded protein is CAWSVLGNEQYF.

The V gene is TRBV19, the J gene TRBJ2-1, with D perhaps being TRBD1 or TRBD2 (5 bases each). Looked up from germline, CDR1 is LNHDA and CDR2 is SQIVND (reference sequence). This CDR3 has 14 residues. Between the trimmed V and J ends, which lost 3 bases and 7 bases, there was a span of 13 bases. CDR3 nucleotide sequence: TGTGCCAGTAGTATTTCGGTTTGGGGGAATGAGCAGTTCTTC. It yields the protein CASSISVWGNEQFF.

The rearrangement uses TRBV5-4 and TRBJ1-4; TRBD1 aligns across 7 bases. The germline CDR1 and CDR2 sequences are SGHNT and YYREEE (reference sequence). This CDR3 is built from 14 residues. Trimming at V came to 3 bases and at J to 5 bases, leaving 4 bases not matched to a gene. DNA for the CDR3: TGTGCCAGCAGCTACCCAGGGGGAAATGAAAAACTGTTTTTT. Translating gives CASSYPGGNEKLFF.

The chain combines TRBV27 with TRBJ2-7, with D possibly called TRBD1 or TRBD2 (5 bases each). Deletions cut 5 bases from V and 4 bases from J, with 18 bases between. This CDR3 has 15 amino acids. From germline, CDR1 is MNHEY and CDR2 SMNVEV (reference sequence). The CDR3 sequence is CASSLTEGLEYEQYF. The CDR3 coding sequence is TGTGCCAGCAGTCTTACCGAGGGGCTTGAGTACGAGCAGTACTTC.

CDR3 sequence: CASSQDMFGGGNEQFF. The DNA of the CDR3 is TGCGCCAGCAGCCAAGATATGTTCGGAGGTGGCAATGAGCAGTTCTTC. The chain recombines TRBV4-1 with TRBJ2-1; a possible D gene is TRBD2 (5 bases). The CDR3 consists of 16 residues. The germline gives CDR1 MGHRA, CDR2 YSYEKL. Trimming removed 0 bases from V and 6 bases from J, with 15 bases in between.

This clone was recorded only once. The genes are TRBV9 and TRBJ2-1; perhaps TRBD2 as D (5 bases). The CDR3 contains 13 residues. The V end was cut by 3 bases, the J end by 7 bases, with 11 bases between. CDR1 is SGDLS and CDR2 is YYNGEE in the germline V gene. Here the CDR3 DNA reads TGTGCCAGCAGCGAACTAGTCCCTAATGAGCAGTTCTTC. This codes for CASSELVPNEQFF.

J is TRBJ2-3 and V is TRBV27, with no clear D. The CDR3 totals 12 residues. Deletions cut 4 bases from V and 2 bases from J, with 4 bases between. CDR1 is MNHEY and CDR2 is SMNVEV in the germline V gene (reference sequence). CDR3 sequence: CASSSDTDTQYF. The CDR3 coding sequence is TGTGCCAGCAGTTCGGACACAGATACGCAGTATTTT.

The chain links TRBV10-3 to TRBJ2-7, with 7 bases matching TRBD2. In germline, CDR1 is ENHRY, CDR2 SYGVKD. The J segment lost 5 bases and the V segment lost 2 bases, leaving 3 bases of the junction unmatched. The CDR3 has 13 residues. In DNA form, the CDR3 reads TGTGCCATCAGTGAGACCGGGGGGAACGAGCAGTACTTC. This sequence encodes CAISETGGNEQYF.